Listed here is a single T cell receptor beta chain. These data are taken from a study of T cell responses to AZD1222 COVID-19 vaccine. Measured with immunoSEQ multiplex PCR; TCRdb has only the in-frame clones, and not every one. The repertoire consists of 80,000 to 100,000 clones, with 85% to 95% occurring once and the leading ten covering roughly an eighth. The CDR3 extends over 13 amino acids. In germline, CDR1 is MNHEY, CDR2 SVGEGT. Trimming shortened V by 2 bases and J by 0 bases, and 5 bases separated the two germline ends. This clonotype was obtained from an adult in good health. Sequenced here: peripheral blood, sampled on day 0 of AZD1222 vaccination. The chain carries TRBV6-2 or TRBV6-3 and TRBJ2-7, with D hard to call. The CDR3 sequence: CASSYDTSYEQYF. CDR3 coding DNA: TGTGCCAGCAGTTACGATACCTCCTACGAGCAGTACTTC.